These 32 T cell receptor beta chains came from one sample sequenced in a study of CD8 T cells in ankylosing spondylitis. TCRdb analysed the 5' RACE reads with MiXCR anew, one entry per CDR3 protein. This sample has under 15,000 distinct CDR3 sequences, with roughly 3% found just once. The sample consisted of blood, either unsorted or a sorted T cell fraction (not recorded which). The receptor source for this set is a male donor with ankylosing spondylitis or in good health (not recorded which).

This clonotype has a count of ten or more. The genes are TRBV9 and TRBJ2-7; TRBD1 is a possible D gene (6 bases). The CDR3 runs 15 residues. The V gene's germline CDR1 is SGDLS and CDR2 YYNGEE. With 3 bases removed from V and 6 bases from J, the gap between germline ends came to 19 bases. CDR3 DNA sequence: TGTGCCAGCAGCGCCGGGGTACTAGACAGGCCCGAGCAGTACTTC. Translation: CASSAGVLDRPEQYF.

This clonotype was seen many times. The CDR3 reads CASSPGGAPTDTQYF. The CDR3 bases are TGTGCCAGCAGCCCCGGCGGGGCCCCGACAGATACGCAGTATTTT. The chain couples TRBV9 to TRBJ2-3; TRBD2 is a possible D gene (6 bases). The CDR3 extends over 15 amino acids. CDR1 is SGDLS, CDR2 YYNGEE, per germline. V was shortened by 4 bases and J by 3 bases, with 15 bases between the two germline ends.

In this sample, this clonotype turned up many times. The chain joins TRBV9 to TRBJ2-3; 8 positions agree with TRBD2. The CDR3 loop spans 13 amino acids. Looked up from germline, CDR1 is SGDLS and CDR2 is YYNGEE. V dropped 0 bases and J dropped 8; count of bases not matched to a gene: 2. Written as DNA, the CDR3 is TGTGCCAGCAGCGTAGACGGGAGGGGTACGCAGTATTTT. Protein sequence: CASSVDGRGTQYF.

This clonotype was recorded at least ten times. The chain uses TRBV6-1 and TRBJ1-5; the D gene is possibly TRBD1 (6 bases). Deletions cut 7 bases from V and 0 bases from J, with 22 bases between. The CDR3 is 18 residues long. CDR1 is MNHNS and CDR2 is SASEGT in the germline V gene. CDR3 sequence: CASTWGLTGPVSNQPQHF. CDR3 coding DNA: TGTGCCAGCACCTGGGGGCTCACGGGTCCCGTTAGCAATCAGCCCCAGCATTTT.

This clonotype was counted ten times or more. The CDR3, as DNA: TGTGCCAGCAGCGTAGAGGGTTTAGGCGAGCAGTACTTC. Residues: CASSVEGLGEQYF. This chain links TRBV9 with TRBJ2-7; D unclear. Germline V CDR1 and CDR2: SGDLS, YYNGEE. With 0 bases removed from V and 6 bases from J, the gap between germline ends came to 10 bases. The CDR3 is 13 residues long.

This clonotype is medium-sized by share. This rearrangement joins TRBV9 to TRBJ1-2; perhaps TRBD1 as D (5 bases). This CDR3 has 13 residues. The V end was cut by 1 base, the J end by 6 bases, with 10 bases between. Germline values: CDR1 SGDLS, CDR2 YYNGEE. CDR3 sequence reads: CASSVSGRNGYTF. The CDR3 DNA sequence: TGTGCCAGCAGCGTATCAGGGCGGAATGGCTACACCTTC.

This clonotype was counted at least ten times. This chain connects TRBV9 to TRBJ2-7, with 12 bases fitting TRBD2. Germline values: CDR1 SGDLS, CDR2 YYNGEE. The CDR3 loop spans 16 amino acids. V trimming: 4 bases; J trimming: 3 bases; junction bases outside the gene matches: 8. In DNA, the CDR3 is TGTGCCAGCAGCCCTAGACTAGCGGGGGCCGTCTACGAGCAGTACTTC. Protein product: CASSPRLAGAVYEQYF. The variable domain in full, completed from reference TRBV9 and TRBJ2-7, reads DSGVTQTPKHLITATGQRVTLRCSPRSGDLSVYWYQQSLDQGLQFLIQYYNGEERAKGNILERFSAQQFPDLHSELNLSSLELGDSALYFCASSPRLAGAVYEQYFGPGTRLTVT.

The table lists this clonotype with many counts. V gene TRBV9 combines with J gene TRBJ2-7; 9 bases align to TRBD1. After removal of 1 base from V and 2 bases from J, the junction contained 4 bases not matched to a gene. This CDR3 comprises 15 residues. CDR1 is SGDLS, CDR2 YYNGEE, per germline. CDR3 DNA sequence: TGTGCCAGCAGCGTAACGGGACAGGGAGCCTACGAGCAGTACTTC. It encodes CASSVTGQGAYEQYF.

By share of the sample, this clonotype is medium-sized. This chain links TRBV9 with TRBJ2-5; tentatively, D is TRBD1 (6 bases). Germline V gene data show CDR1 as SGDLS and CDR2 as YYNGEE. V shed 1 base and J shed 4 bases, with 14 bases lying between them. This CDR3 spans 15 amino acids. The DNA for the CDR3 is TGTGCCAGCAGCGTAAGGGGGTACGAAAGAGAGACCCAGTACTTC. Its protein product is CASSVRGYERETQYF.

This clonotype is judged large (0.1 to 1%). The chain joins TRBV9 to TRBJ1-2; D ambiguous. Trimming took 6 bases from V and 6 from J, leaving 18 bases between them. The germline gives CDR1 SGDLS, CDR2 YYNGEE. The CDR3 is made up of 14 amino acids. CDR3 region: CASKKGSRLDGYTF. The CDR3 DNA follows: TGTGCCAGCAAGAAAGGGAGTAGGCTGGATGGCTACACCTTC. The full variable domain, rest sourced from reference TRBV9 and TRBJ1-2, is DSGVTQTPKHLITATGQRVTLRCSPRSGDLSVYWYQQSLDQGLQFLIQYYNGEERAKGNILERFSAQQFPDLHSELNLSSLELGDSALYFCASKKGSRLDGYTFGSGTRLTVV.

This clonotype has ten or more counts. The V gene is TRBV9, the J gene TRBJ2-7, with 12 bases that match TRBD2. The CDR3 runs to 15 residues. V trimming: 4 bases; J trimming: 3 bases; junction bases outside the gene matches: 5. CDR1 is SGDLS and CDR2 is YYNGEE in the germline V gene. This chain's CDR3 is CASSTTSGGRYEQYF. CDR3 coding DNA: TGTGCCAGCAGCACAACTAGCGGGGGGCGCTACGAGCAGTACTTC. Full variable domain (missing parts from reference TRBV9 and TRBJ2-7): DSGVTQTPKHLITATGQRVTLRCSPRSGDLSVYWYQQSLDQGLQFLIQYYNGEERAKGNILERFSAQQFPDLHSELNLSSLELGDSALYFCASSTTSGGRYEQYFGPGTRLTVT.

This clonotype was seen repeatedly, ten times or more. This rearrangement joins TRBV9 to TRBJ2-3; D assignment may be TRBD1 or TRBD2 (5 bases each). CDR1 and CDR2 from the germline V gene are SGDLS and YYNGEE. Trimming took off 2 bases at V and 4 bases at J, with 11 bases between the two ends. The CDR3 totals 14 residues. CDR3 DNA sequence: TGTGCCAGCAGCGTCGGGACCACGTCAGATACGCAGTATTTT. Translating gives CASSVGTTSDTQYF.

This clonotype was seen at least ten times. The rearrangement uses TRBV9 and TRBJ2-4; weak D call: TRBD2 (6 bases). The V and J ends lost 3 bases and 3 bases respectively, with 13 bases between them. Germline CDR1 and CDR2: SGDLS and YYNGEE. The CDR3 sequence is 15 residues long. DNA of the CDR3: TGTGCCAGCAGCGAGGGGACTCTAGGCAAAAACATTCAGTACTTC. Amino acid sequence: CASSEGTLGKNIQYF.

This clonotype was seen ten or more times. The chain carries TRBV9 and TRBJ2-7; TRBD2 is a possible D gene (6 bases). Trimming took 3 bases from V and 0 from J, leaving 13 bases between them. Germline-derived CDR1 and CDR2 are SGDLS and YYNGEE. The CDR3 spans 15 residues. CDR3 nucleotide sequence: TGTGCCAGCAGCGACGGACTGGGAGGCTCCTACGAGCAGTACTTC. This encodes CASSDGLGGSYEQYF.

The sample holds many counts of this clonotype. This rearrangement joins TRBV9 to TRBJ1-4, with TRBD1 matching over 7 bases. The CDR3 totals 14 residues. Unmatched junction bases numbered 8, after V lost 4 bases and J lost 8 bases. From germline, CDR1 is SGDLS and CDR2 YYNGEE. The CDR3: CASSPRGDSEKLFF. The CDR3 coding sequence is TGTGCCAGCAGCCCTAGGGGGGACAGCGAAAAACTGTTTTTT.

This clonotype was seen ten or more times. CDR3 bases: TGTGCCAGCAGCGTTGGGACTAGCGGGGTCTACGAGCAGTACTTC. Its translation is CASSVGTSGVYEQYF. This rearrangement joins TRBV9 to TRBJ2-7; TRBD2 aligns across 13 bases. CDR1 and CDR2 from the germline V gene are SGDLS and YYNGEE. The trim removed 2 bases at V and 3 bases at J, leaving 2 bases unmatched. The CDR3 runs 15 residues.

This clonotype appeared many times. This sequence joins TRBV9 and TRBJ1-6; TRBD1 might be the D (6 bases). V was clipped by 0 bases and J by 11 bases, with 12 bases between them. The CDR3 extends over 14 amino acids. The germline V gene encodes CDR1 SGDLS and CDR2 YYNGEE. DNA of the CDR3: TGTGCCAGCAGCGTAGAGGGGGACACCGCACCCCTCCACTTT. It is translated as CASSVEGDTAPLHF.

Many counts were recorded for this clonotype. CDR3 residues: CASSVEPAGAYEQYF. CDR3 sequence (DNA): TGTGCCAGCAGCGTAGAGCCCGCGGGGGCCTACGAGCAGTACTTC. The chain is built from TRBV9 and TRBJ2-7, with TRBD2 matching 7 bases. The CDR3 length is 15 residues. J lost 2 bases, V lost 0 bases, and 5 bases had no gene match. Germline V gene sequence: CDR1 SGDLS, CDR2 YYNGEE.

CDR3 residues: CASSVTSVTDTQYF. CDR3 in DNA: TGTGCCAGCAGCGTAACTAGCGTGACAGATACGCAGTATTTT. The chain is built from TRBV9 and TRBJ2-3; 7 positions match TRBD2. Germline-derived CDR1 and CDR2 are SGDLS and YYNGEE. This CDR3 contains 14 residues. After removal of 1 base from V and 3 bases from J, the junction contained 2 bases not matched to a gene. Using reference TRBV9 and TRBJ2-3 for the parts outside the CDR3, the full variable domain is DSGVTQTPKHLITATGQRVTLRCSPRSGDLSVYWYQQSLDQGLQFLIQYYNGEERAKGNILERFSAQQFPDLHSELNLSSLELGDSALYFCASSVTSVTDTQYFGPGTRLTVL.

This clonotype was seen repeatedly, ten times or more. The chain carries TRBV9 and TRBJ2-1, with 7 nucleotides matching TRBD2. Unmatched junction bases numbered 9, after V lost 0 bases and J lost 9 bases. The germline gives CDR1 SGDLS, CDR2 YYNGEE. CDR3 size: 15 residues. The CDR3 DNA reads TGTGCCAGCAGCGTAGGGGGCGGGGGAGGAGGTGAGCAGTTCTTC. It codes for CASSVGGGGGGEQFF.

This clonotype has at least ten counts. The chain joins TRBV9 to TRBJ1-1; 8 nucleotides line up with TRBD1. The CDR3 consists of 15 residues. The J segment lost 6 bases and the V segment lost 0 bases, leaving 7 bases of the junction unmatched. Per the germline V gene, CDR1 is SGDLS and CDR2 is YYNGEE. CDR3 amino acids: CASSVGVTGGAEAFF. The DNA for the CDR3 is TGTGCCAGCAGCGTAGGGGTCACAGGGGGTGCTGAAGCTTTCTTT.

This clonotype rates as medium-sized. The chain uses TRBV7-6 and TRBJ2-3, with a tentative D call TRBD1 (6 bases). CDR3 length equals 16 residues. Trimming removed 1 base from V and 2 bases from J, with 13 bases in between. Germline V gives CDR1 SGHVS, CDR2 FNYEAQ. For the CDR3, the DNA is TGTGCCAGCAGCTTAGTATTTAGGGGGACCACAGATACGCAGTATTTT. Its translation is CASSLVFRGTTDTQYF.

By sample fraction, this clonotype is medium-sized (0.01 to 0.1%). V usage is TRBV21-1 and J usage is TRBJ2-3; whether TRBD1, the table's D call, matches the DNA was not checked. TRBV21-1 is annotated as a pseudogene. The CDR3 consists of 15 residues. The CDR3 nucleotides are TGTGCCAGCAGCCCCTGGGACAGGGGTATAGATACGCAGTATTTT. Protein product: CASSPWDRGIDTQYF.

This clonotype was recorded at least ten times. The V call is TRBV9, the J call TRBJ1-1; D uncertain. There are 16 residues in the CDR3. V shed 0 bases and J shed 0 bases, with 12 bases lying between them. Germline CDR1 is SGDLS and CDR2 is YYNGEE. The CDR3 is CASSVGPKGMNTEAFF. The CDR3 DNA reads TGTGCCAGCAGCGTAGGGCCCAAGGGCATGAACACTGAAGCTTTCTTT. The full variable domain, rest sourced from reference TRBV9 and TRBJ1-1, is DSGVTQTPKHLITATGQRVTLRCSPRSGDLSVYWYQQSLDQGLQFLIQYYNGEERAKGNILERFSAQQFPDLHSELNLSSLELGDSALYFCASSVGPKGMNTEAFFGQGTRLTVV.

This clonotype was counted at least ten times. CDR3 sequence reads: CASSAGLAKNIQYF. The CDR3 DNA is TGTGCCAGCAGTGCGGGACTCGCCAAAAACATTCAGTACTTC. The chain uses TRBV9 and TRBJ2-4, with D tentatively TRBD2 (6 bases). This CDR3 is built from 14 residues. Germline lookup yields CDR1 SGDLS and CDR2 YYNGEE. V lost 5 bases and J lost 1, with 10 bases in between.

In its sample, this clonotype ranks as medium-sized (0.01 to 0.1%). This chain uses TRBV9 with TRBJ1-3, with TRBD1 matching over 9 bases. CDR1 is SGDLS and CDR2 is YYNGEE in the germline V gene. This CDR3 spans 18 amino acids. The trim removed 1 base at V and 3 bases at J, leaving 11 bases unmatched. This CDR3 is CASSVSPRTGAGGNTIYF. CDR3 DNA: TGTGCCAGCAGCGTAAGCCCTAGGACAGGGGCGGGTGGAAACACCATATATTTT. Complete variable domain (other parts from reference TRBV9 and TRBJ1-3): DSGVTQTPKHLITATGQRVTLRCSPRSGDLSVYWYQQSLDQGLQFLIQYYNGEERAKGNILERFSAQQFPDLHSELNLSSLELGDSALYFCASSVSPRTGAGGNTIYFGEGSWLTVV.

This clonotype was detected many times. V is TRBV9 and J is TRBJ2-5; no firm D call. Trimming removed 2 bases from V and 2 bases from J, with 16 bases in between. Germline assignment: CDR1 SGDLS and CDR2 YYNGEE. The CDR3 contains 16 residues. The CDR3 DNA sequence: TGTGCCAGCAGCGTCGGACCAAAACCTACACAAGAGACCCAGTACTTC. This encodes CASSVGPKPTQETQYF.

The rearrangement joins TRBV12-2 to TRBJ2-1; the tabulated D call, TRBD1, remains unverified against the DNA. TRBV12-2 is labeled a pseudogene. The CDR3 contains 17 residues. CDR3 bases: TGTGCAAGTCGCTTAGGCCAGGGGGCAGTTTCCTACAATGAGCAGTTCTTC. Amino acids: CASRLGQGAVSYNEQFF.

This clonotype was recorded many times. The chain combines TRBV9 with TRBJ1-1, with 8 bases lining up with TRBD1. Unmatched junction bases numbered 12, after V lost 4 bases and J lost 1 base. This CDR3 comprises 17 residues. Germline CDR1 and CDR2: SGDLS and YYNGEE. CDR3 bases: TGTGCCAGCAGCTCTCGTCCAGGGGGCACGTCGAACACTGAAGCTTTCTTT. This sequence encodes CASSSRPGGTSNTEAFF.

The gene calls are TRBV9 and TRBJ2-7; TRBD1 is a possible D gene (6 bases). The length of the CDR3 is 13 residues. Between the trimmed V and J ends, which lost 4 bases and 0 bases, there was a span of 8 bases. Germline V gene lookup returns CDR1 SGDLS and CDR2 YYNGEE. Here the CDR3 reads CASSRGSSYEQYF. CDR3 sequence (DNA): TGTGCCAGCAGCAGGGGGTCCTCCTACGAGCAGTACTTC. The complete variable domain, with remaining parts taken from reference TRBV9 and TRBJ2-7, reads DSGVTQTPKHLITATGQRVTLRCSPRSGDLSVYWYQQSLDQGLQFLIQYYNGEERAKGNILERFSAQQFPDLHSELNLSSLELGDSALYFCASSRGSSYEQYFGPGTRLTVT.

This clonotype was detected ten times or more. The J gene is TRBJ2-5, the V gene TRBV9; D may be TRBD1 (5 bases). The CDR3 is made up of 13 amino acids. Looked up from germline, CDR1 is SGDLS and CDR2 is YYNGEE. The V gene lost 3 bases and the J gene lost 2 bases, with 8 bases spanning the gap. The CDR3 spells CASSATVQETQYF. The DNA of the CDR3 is TGTGCCAGCAGCGCGACAGTGCAAGAGACCCAGTACTTC.

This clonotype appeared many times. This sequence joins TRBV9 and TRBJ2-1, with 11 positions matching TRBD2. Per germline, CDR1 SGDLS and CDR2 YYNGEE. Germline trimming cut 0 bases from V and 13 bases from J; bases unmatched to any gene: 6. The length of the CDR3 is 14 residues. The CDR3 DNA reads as TGTGCCAGCAGCGTAGAGGGTAGCGGGGGGGCCCAGTTCTTC. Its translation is CASSVEGSGGAQFF.